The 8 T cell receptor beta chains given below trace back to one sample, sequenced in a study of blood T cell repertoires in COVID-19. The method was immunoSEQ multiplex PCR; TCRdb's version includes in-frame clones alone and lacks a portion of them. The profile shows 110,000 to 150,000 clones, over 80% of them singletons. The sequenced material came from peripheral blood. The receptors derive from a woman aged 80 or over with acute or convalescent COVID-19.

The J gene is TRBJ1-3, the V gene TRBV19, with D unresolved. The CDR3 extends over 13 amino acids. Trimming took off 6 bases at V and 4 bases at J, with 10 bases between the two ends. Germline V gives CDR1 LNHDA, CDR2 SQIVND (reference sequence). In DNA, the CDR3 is TGTGCCAGTAGCGGACTTACCGGAAACACCATATATTTT. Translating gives CASSGLTGNTIYF.

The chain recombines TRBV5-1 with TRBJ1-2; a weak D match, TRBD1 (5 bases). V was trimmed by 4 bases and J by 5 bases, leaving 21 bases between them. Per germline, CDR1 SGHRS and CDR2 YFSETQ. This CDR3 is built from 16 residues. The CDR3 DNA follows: TGCGCCAGCAGCCCCGGGGGGACCGGGACGAGGTATGGCTACACCTTC. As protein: CASSPGGTGTRYGYTF.

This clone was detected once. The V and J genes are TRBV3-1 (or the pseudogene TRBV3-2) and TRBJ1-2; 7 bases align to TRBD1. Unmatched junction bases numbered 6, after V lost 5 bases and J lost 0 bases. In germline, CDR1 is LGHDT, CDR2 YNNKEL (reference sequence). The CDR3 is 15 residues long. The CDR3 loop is CASSLPGQTNYGYTF. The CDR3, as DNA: TGTGCCAGCAGCTTACCGGGACAGACTAACTATGGCTACACCTTC.

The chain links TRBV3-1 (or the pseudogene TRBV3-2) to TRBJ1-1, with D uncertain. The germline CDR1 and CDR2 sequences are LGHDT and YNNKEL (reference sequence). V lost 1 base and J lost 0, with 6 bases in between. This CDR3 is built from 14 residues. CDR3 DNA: TGTGCCAGCAGCCAAGGAGGTTTGAACACTGAAGCTTTCTTT. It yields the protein CASSQGGLNTEAFF.

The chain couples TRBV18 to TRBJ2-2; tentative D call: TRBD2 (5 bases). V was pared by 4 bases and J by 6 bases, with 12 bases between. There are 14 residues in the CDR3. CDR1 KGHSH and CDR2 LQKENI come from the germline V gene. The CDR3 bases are TGTGCCAGCTCACTAACGACTATCTCCGGGGAGCTGTTTTTT. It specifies CASSLTTISGELFF.

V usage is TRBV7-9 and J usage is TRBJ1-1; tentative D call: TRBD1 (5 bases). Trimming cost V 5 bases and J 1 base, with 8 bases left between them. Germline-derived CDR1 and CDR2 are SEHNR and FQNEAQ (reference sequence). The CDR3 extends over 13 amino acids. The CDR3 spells CASSLDRNTEAFF. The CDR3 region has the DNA TGTGCCAGCAGCCTTGACAGGAACACTGAAGCTTTCTTT.

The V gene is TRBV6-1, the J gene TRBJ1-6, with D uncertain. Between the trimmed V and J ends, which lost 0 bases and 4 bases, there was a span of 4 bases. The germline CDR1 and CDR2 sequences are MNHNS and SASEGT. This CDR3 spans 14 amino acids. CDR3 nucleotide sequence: TGTGCCAGCAGTGAAGCTCGGTATAATTCACCCCTCCACTTT. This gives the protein CASSEARYNSPLHF.

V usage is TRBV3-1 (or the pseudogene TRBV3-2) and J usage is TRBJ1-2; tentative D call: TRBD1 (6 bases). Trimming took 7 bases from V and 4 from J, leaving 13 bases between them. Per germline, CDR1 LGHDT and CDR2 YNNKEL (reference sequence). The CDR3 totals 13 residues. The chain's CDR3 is CASTRGGPYGYTF. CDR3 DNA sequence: TGTGCCAGCACCCGGGGGGGGCCCTATGGCTACACCTTC.